A selection of T cell receptor beta chains follows, all from one sample in a study of T cells in tumors after PD-1 blockade. Repertoires were generated with immunoSEQ multiplex PCR, while TCRdb's copy carries only in-frame clones and drops some. Of 55,000 to 70,000 clones listed, about 80% are singletons. The source material was PBMCs, sampled before anti-PD-1 treatment. Receptor source: a human donor with basal cell carcinoma. Both conserved end residues are part of each CDR3. The D gene is left open where the match is weak. Rows may omit the clone size; those that give it use once, few, many or a size class.

few | NA | TRBJ1-2 | TRBV20-1 | CSVQYGDGYTF | TGCAGTGTCCAGTATGGGGACGGCTACACCTTC
few | NA | TRBJ1-2 | TRBV30 | CAWSEGGAPNYGYTF | TGTGCCTGGAGCGAAGGGGGGGCCCCCAACTATGGCTACACCTTC
NA | TRBD1 | TRBJ2-7 | TRBV11-3 | CASSLTGTGLSEQYF | TGTGCCAGCAGCCTTACCGGGACAGGGTTGAGTGAGCAGTACTTC
NA | TRBD2 | TRBJ2-1 | TRBV6-1 | CASSEVAGDYNEQFF | TGTGCCAGCAGTGAAGTAGCGGGGGACTACAATGAGCAGTTCTTC
NA | NA | TRBJ2-2 | TRBV7-9 | CASSRGENTGELFF | TGTGCCAGCAGCAGAGGTGAAAACACCGGGGAGCTGTTTTTT
once | NA | TRBJ2-2 | TRBV9 | CASSESAGELFF | TGTGCCAGCAGCGAGAGTGCCGGGGAGCTGTTTTTT
NA | NA | TRBJ2-3 | TRBV5-1 | CASSLRGLGSDTQYF | TGCGCCAGCAGCCTGAGGGGCTTAGGGTCAGATACGCAGTATTTT
few | NA | TRBJ1-1 | TRBV7-2 | CASSLTGNTEAFF | TGTGCCAGCAGCTTAACGGGAAACACTGAAGCTTTCTTT
few | NA | TRBJ2-1 | TRBV12-3/TRBV12-4 | CASSSDWGQFF | TGTGCCAGCAGCTCGGACTGGGGGCAGTTCTTC
NA | NA | TRBJ2-5 | TRBV21-1 | CASSKLWRGDPSEQETQYF | TGTGCCAGCAGCAAACTTTGGCGGGGGGATCCGTCGGAACAAGAGACCCAGTACTTC
NA | NA | TRBJ2-1 | TRBV7-2 | CASSFTRQDNEQFF | TGTGCCAGCAGCTTCACCCGGCAGGACAATGAGCAGTTCTTC
NA | NA | TRBJ1-1 | TRBV7-3 | CASSLTGGRGNTEAFF | TGTGCCAGCAGCTTAACGGGGGGCAGAGGGAACACTGAAGCTTTCTTT
few | NA | TRBJ1-1 | TRBV7-9 | CASSPPLASGRLNTEAFF | TGTGCCAGCAGCCCCCCACTCGCGTCAGGAAGGTTGAACACTGAAGCTTTCTTT
NA | NA | TRBJ2-1 | TRBV10-3 | CAISSHGSSSEQFF | TGTGCCATCAGTTCCCATGGGTCTAGCAGTGAGCAGTTCTTC
NA | NA | TRBJ1-2 | TRBV6-5 | CAGLRGRDYGYTF | TGTGCCGGACTTAGGGGGAGAGACTATGGCTACACCTTC
NA | NA | TRBJ1-1 | TRBV2 | CASRIQGVGNTEAFF | TGTGCCAGCAGGATACAGGGAGTAGGGAACACTGAAGCTTTCTTT
NA | TRBD2 | TRBJ2-7 | TRBV6-1 | CASSDSGGANEQYF | TGTGCCAGCAGTGATAGCGGGGGGGCCAACGAGCAGTACTTC
NA | NA | TRBJ1-6 | TRBV6-5 | CASSYLSTGNSPLHF | TGTGCCAGCAGTTACCTATCGACAGGAAATTCACCCCTCCACTTT
NA | NA | TRBJ2-1 | TRBV15 | CATSRGGGGVQFF | TGTGCCACCAGCAGAGGCGGAGGGGGCGTCCAGTTCTTC
once | NA | TRBJ1-1 | TRBV3-1/TRBV3-2 | CASSQDWVGEAFF | TGTGCCAGCAGCCAAGATTGGGTGGGTGAAGCTTTCTTT
NA | NA | TRBJ1-2 | TRBV6-2/TRBV6-3 | CASSYALYVYTF | TGTGCCAGCAGTTATGCCCTTTACGTCTACACCTTC
few | NA | TRBJ2-3 | TRBV20-1 | CSASPEGGTQYF | TGCAGTGCTAGTCCTGAGGGGGGTACGCAGTATTTT
NA | NA | TRBJ2-2 | TRBV19 | CASSKMGSNTGELFF | TGTGCCAGTAGTAAAATGGGGTCAAACACCGGGGAGCTGTTTTTT
once | NA | TRBJ1-2 | TRBV4-1 | CASSQADRNYGYTF | TGCGCCAGCAGCCAAGCTGACCGGAACTATGGCTACACCTTC
NA | NA | TRBJ1-3 | TRBV5-6 | CASSPRLQNTIYF | TGTGCCAGCAGCCCCAGGTTGCAAAACACCATATATTTT
few | NA | TRBJ2-1 | TRBV5-1 | CASSPLGGGTYNEQFF | TGCGCCAGCAGCCCCCTAGGGGGGGGCACGTACAATGAGCAGTTCTTC
once | NA | TRBJ2-7 | TRBV15 | CATSRALRGGFGYEQYF | TGTGCCACCAGCAGAGCTCTCCGAGGGGGGTTTGGGTACGAGCAGTACTTC
once | NA | TRBJ1-5 | TRBV9 | CASSVGANQPQHF | TGTGCCAGCAGCGTAGGGGCAAATCAGCCCCAGCATTTT
NA | TRBD2 | TRBJ2-2 | TRBV15 | CATSTGLAADTGELFF | TGTGCCACCAGCACAGGACTAGCGGCGGACACCGGGGAGCTGTTTTTT